This T cell receptor (beta chain) was observed in a study of cytomegalovirus exposure and HLA in healthy donors. General study points: There was a cluster of highly shared sequence variants that was likely a sequencing artifact. Roughly uniform sequencing depth across donors was assumed, possibly incorrectly. When analyzed later, a missense DCLRE1C variant was found to be linked to TCR beta V- and J-gene trimming.

The PCR made use of 60 Vbeta and 13 Jbeta primers. Some clones are missing from TCRdb's copy, which holds only in-frame ones; the method was immunoSEQ multiplex PCR. The sample contains about 95,000 clones, 70% to 80% of which appear only once. This clone came up once. What it binds is not known. Germline values: CDR1 MGHRA, CDR2 YSYEKL. The germline V and J ends were trimmed by 1 base and 1 base, with 10 bases remaining between them. The CDR3 runs to 16 residues. Samples came from healthy bone marrow donors. Source material: PBMCs. The origin of this receptor is a man between 18 and 35 years old in good health and CMV-seropositive. The V gene is TRBV4-1, the J gene TRBJ2-2; perhaps TRBD2 as D (5 bases). The CDR3 sequence: CASSQVAPLNTGELFF. As DNA, the CDR3 is TGCGCCAGCAGCCAAGTAGCGCCCCTGAACACCGGGGAGCTGTTTTTT.